Below are 26 T cell receptor beta chains sequenced from a single sample in a study of cytomegalovirus exposure and HLA in healthy donors. Primers: 60 Vbeta forward and 13 Jbeta reverse. This table comes from immunoSEQ multiplex PCR, and its TCRdb copy is limited to in-frame clones, with some not included. The repertoire has under 150,000 clones, approximately 85% of them found once; the top ten carry roughly 1.7%. The sequencing sample was made of PBMCs. The receptors stem from a boy aged 10-17 years in good health and CMV-seronegative.

The rearrangement links TRBV7-3 to TRBJ2-1, with 9 bases identical to TRBD1. Per germline, CDR1 SGHTA and CDR2 FQGTGA. J was trimmed by 5 bases and V by 4 bases; bases with no gene match: 12. This CDR3 spans 17 amino acids. For the CDR3, the DNA is TGTGCCAGCAGCTCTTCGGACAGGGGTACCCCAAACAATGAGCAGTTCTTC. Translating it yields CASSSSDRGTPNNEQFF.

The rearrangement links TRBV25-1 to TRBJ2-2, with 9 positions matching TRBD1. The CDR3 has 17 residues. Germline loops: CDR1 MGHDK, CDR2 SYGVNS. J was trimmed by 1 base and V by 6 bases; bases with no gene match: 9. The CDR3 region has the DNA TGTGCCAGCAGGGACCCGGGACAGGGAGAGAACACCGGGGAGCTGTTTTTT. Protein sequence: CASRDPGQGENTGELFF.

The chain is built from TRBV5-6 and TRBJ2-7; 12 bases match TRBD2. V lost 4 bases, J lost 7 bases, and 6 bases stayed unmatched. Germline V gene lookup returns CDR1 SGHDT and CDR2 YYEEEE. This CDR3 comprises 14 residues. The CDR3 is CASSLPLAGGEQYF. The DNA of the CDR3 is TGTGCCAGCAGCCTACCGCTAGCGGGAGGGGAGCAGTACTTC.

The chain combines TRBV9 with TRBJ2-7; TRBD2 is a possible D gene (5 bases). The V end lost 2 bases, the J end lost 6 bases, and 12 bases lay between the germline ends. Germline V gene lookup returns CDR1 SGDLS and CDR2 YYNGEE. The CDR3 is 13 amino acids. CDR3 residues: CASSVRSEGEQYF. The CDR3 DNA reads TGTGCCAGCAGCGTTAGGTCAGAGGGCGAGCAGTACTTC.

The gene calls are TRBV25-1 and TRBJ1-1, with 8 bases aligning to TRBD1. Trimming took 10 bases from V and 0 from J; bases not matched to a gene: 4. CDR1 and CDR2 (germline): MGHDK, SYGVNS. This CDR3 spans 13 amino acids. The CDR3 DNA is TGTGCCACCGCGGGACAGGTGAACACTGAAGCTTTCTTT. Protein sequence: CATAGQVNTEAFF.

The chain carries TRBV6-1 and TRBJ1-2; 7 bases fit TRBD1. Germline trimming cut 0 bases from V and 1 base from J; bases unmatched to any gene: 2. Germline V gene lookup returns CDR1 MNHNS and CDR2 SASEGT. CDR3 size: 15 residues. CDR3 nucleotide sequence: TGTGCCAGCAGTGAAGCGCAGGGGGTTAACTATGGCTACACCTTC. It yields the protein CASSEAQGVNYGYTF.

The gene calls are TRBV14 and TRBJ2-2; a weak D match, TRBD1 (6 bases). The germline V and J ends were trimmed by 0 bases and 1 base, with 9 bases remaining between them. Germline V lookup: CDR1 SGHDN, CDR2 FVKESK. This CDR3 has 16 residues. As DNA, the CDR3 is TGTGCCAGCAGCCAAGAGGGGGCGGTGAACACCGGGGAGCTGTTTTTT. Translating it yields CASSQEGAVNTGELFF.

V usage is TRBV7-8 and J usage is TRBJ1-5; D gene uncertain. The V end was cut by 3 bases, the J end by 4 bases, with 10 bases between. The CDR3 extends over 14 amino acids. Germline CDR1 and CDR2: SGHVS and FQNEAQ. This CDR3 is CASSFIERNQPQHF. The CDR3 nucleotides are TGTGCCAGCAGCTTTATCGAGCGAAATCAGCCCCAGCATTTT. The variable domain in full, completed from reference TRBV7-8 and TRBJ1-5, reads GAGVSQSPRYKVAKRGQDVALRCDPISGHVSLFWYQQALGQGPEFLTYFQNEAQLDKSGLPSDRFFAERPEGSVSTLKIQRTQQEDSAVYLCASSFIERNQPQHFGDGTRLSIL.

This sequence joins TRBV29-1 and TRBJ1-3, with D possibly matching TRBD1 (6 bases). Germline V lookup: CDR1 SQVTM, CDR2 ANQGSEA. V lost 6 bases and J 0 bases, leaving 12 bases between the germline ends. The CDR3 covers 14 residues. For the CDR3, the DNA is TGCAGCGTCCTACAGGGCCCCTCTGGAAACACCATATATTTT. Its translation: CSVLQGPSGNTIYF. Combining the CDR3 with reference TRBV29-1 and TRBJ1-3 gives the whole variable domain SAVISQKPSRDICQRGTSLTIQCQVDSQVTMMFWYRQQPGQSLTLIATANQGSEATYESGFVIDKFPISRPNLTFSTLTVSNMSPEDSSIYLCSVLQGPSGNTIYFGEGSWLTVV.

The gene calls are TRBV18 and TRBJ2-2; 11 bases are a match to TRBD1. The CDR3 extends over 17 amino acids. Trimming removed 4 bases from V and 5 bases from J; junction bases left unmatched: 9. Germline CDR1 reads KGHSH; CDR2 reads LQKENI. DNA of the CDR3: TGTGCCAGCTCACGTTCGTTGGGACAGGGGGGAACCGGGGAGCTGTTTTTT. Translation: CASSRSLGQGGTGELFF.

The chain has TRBV4-3 and TRBJ2-1, with a weak D call TRBD1 (8 bases). Germline values: CDR1 LGHNA, CDR2 YSLEER. The ends were cut back, 1 base at V and 4 bases at J, with 14 bases in the middle. CDR3 size: 16 residues. The CDR3 region is CASSQGEGTGYNEQFF. In DNA, the CDR3 is TGCGCCAGCAGCCAAGGGGAGGGGACAGGTTACAATGAGCAGTTCTTC.

This clone occurred a few times. The gene calls are TRBV7-7 and TRBJ2-2, with TRBD2 identical over 13 bases. The CDR3 is 14 residues long. V lost 10 bases to trimming and J lost 6 bases; unmatched junction nucleotides: 5. Germline V CDR1 and CDR2: SSHAT, FNYEAQ (reference sequence). The CDR3 loop reads CATRLAGGPGELFF. Written as DNA, the CDR3 is TGTGCCACTCGACTAGCGGGGGGACCCGGGGAGCTGTTTTTT.

The rearrangement joins TRBV5-4 to TRBJ2-2; D ambiguous. The germline V gene encodes CDR1 SGHNT and CDR2 YYREEE (reference sequence). The CDR3 is made up of 14 amino acids. V gave up 2 bases and J gave up 1 base, with 6 bases separating them. The CDR3 is CASSFIKNTGELFF. CDR3 DNA: TGTGCCAGCAGCTTTATAAAGAACACCGGGGAGCTGTTTTTT.

The rearrangement links TRBV7-6 to TRBJ2-1, with 11 bases fitting TRBD2. The length of the CDR3 is 16 residues. Germline assignment: CDR1 SGHVS and CDR2 FNYEAQ. V lost 1 base and J lost 9; bases outside the gene matches: 8. For the CDR3, the DNA is TGTGCCAGCAGCTTAGTGGTGACTAGCGGGATGCGTGAGCAGTTCTTC. Its protein product is CASSLVVTSGMREQFF.

This chain connects TRBV5-1 to TRBJ2-2; 8 bases are a match to TRBD2. CDR3 length: 16 amino acids. J gave up 7 bases and V 0 bases, and 8 bases lay outside the gene matches. The germline V gene has CDR1 SGHRS and CDR2 YFSETQ. CDR3: CASSLVVAGQVGELFF. The CDR3 nucleotides read TGCGCCAGCAGCTTGGTGGTAGCGGGGCAGGTCGGGGAGCTGTTTTTT.

This clone was observed a single time. The chain joins TRBV5-1 to TRBJ2-2, with 10 bases matching TRBD2. This CDR3 is built from 18 residues. Germline V gene sequence: CDR1 SGHRS, CDR2 YFSETQ. V was pared by 3 bases and J by 3 bases, with 11 bases of the junction left unmatched. For the CDR3, the DNA is TGCGCCAGCAGCTCCGGATCCTTCCTAGCGGGAGACACCGGGGAGCTGTTTTTT. This codes for CASSSGSFLAGDTGELFF. The variable domain in full, with the rest retrieved from reference TRBV5-1 and TRBJ2-2, is KAGVTQTPRYLIKTRGQQVTLSCSPISGHRSVSWYQQTPGQGLQFLFEYFSETQRNKGNFPGRFSGRQFSNSRSEMNVSTLELGDSALYLCASSSGSFLAGDTGELFFGEGSRLTVL.

The CDR3 protein is CASDTGVSGNTIYF. The CDR3 DNA is TGTGCCAGCGATACCGGGGTCTCTGGAAACACCATATATTTT. This chain connects TRBV6-1 to TRBJ1-3; D is ambiguous. This CDR3 region has 14 residues. With 8 bases removed from V and 0 bases from J, the gap between germline ends came to 11 bases. CDR1 MNHNS and CDR2 SASEGT come from the germline V gene.

J is TRBJ2-3 and V is TRBV5-1; 10 bases align to TRBD2. This CDR3 spans 13 amino acids. V lost 5 bases to trimming and J lost 8 bases; unmatched junction nucleotides: 5. Germline CDR1 SGHRS, CDR2 YFSETQ. The CDR3 DNA reads as TGCGCCAGCAGGGCTAGCGGGGGCCCTACGCAGTATTTT. This encodes CASRASGGPTQYF.

This rearrangement joins TRBV6-5 to TRBJ1-4, with D possibly TRBD1 on 5 matching bases. The CDR3 runs to 12 residues. The germline V and J ends were trimmed by 6 bases and 8 bases, with 10 bases remaining between them. Germline CDR1 and CDR2: MNHEY and SVGAGI. DNA of the CDR3: TGTGCCAGCAGGTCCCGACAGGAAAAACTGTTTTTT. It encodes CASRSRQEKLFF.

This clone was seen a single time. V is TRBV7-9 and J is TRBJ2-7; unclear D gene. The CDR3 contains 11 residues. Germline loops: CDR1 SEHNR, CDR2 FQNEAQ (reference sequence). V was pared by 5 bases and J by 5 bases, with 7 bases between. The CDR3 nucleotides are TGTGCCAGCAGCATTACTAACGAGCAGTACTTC. This encodes CASSITNEQYF.

The chain has TRBV21-1 and TRBJ1-5; TRBD1, as called in the table, went unchecked against the DNA. TRBV21-1 is annotated as a pseudogene. The CDR3 contains 16 residues. The CDR3 spells CASSSPGDRVDQPQHF. In DNA, the CDR3 is TGTGCCAGCAGCTCACCAGGGGACAGGGTTGATCAGCCCCAGCATTTT.

This chain uses TRBV29-1 with TRBJ2-4; no reliable D call. Looked up from germline, CDR1 is SQVTM and CDR2 is ANQGSEA. Trimming cost V 6 bases and J 9 bases, with 18 bases left between them. The CDR3 sequence is 13 residues long. The CDR3 DNA reads TGCAGCGTCCCGGGTCCCGACGTAGGCATTCAGTACTTC. Translating it yields CSVPGPDVGIQYF. The whole variable domain, remainder taken from reference TRBV29-1 and TRBJ2-4, is SAVISQKPSRDICQRGTSLTIQCQVDSQVTMMFWYRQQPGQSLTLIATANQGSEATYESGFVIDKFPISRPNLTFSTLTVSNMSPEDSSIYLCSVPGPDVGIQYFGAGTRLSVL.

The V and J genes are TRBV6-5 and TRBJ2-7, with D possibly TRBD1 on 5 matching bases. The CDR3 loop spans 15 amino acids. V lost 0 bases and J 2 bases, leaving 11 bases between the germline ends. Germline CDR1 is MNHEY and CDR2 is SVGAGI. CDR3 DNA sequence: TGTGCCAGCAGTTACTCGAGAGACAGAGCCTACGAGCAGTACTTC. Translating it yields CASSYSRDRAYEQYF.

The V gene is TRBV7-2, the J gene TRBJ1-5; 9 nucleotides agree with TRBD1. The CDR3 totals 15 residues. Germline CDR1 and CDR2: SGHTA and FQGNSA. Trimming cost V 1 base and J 6 bases; bases outside gene matches: 4. Here the CDR3 reads CASSLEWTGVQPQHF. The CDR3, as DNA: TGTGCCAGCAGCTTAGAGTGGACAGGGGTTCAGCCCCAGCATTTT.

The J gene is TRBJ2-1, the V gene TRBV7-2, with 11 nucleotides matching TRBD2. Trimming cost V 5 bases and J 0 bases; bases outside gene matches: 9. The germline V gene has CDR1 SGHTA and CDR2 FQGNSA. CDR3 size: 18 residues. This CDR3 reads CASSTGTSGYNSYNEQFF. The CDR3 DNA is TGTGCCAGCAGCACCGGGACTAGCGGTTACAACTCCTACAATGAGCAGTTCTTC.

The chain employs TRBV12-5 and TRBJ2-7; a possible D gene is TRBD2 (7 bases). The CDR3 spans 15 residues. In germline, CDR1 is LGHNT, CDR2 FRNRAP. V gave up 0 bases and J gave up 2 bases, with 11 bases separating them. The CDR3 sequence is CASGLVLGGAYEQYF. In nucleotides, the CDR3 is TGTGCTAGTGGTTTGGTACTAGGGGGGGCCTACGAGCAGTACTTC.